This TCR beta chain stems from a study of blood T cell repertoires in COVID-19. Study-level information: Collection of acute and convalescent COVID-19 samples took place in the United States, Italy and Spain. The cDNA or gDNA used as material had been derived from T cells, B-cell-depleted T cells, or PBMCs.

The table came from immunoSEQ multiplex PCR; TCRdb's copy has only in-frame clones and leaves some out. The sample comprises about 460,000 clones, 75% to 90% of which are singletons, and approximately 8.3% rests with the top ten. Self-reported history from a screening survey and questionnaire set each donor's cohort. Two consecutive negative NP/OP PCR tests, clearance, or resolved symptoms defined Cohort 3 recovery. Sequenced sample: PBMCs or T cells enriched from blood (not recorded which). The source of this sequence is an older woman who had recovered from COVID-19.

The CDR3 protein is CASSSDRYYGYTF. CDR3 coding DNA: TGCGCCAGCAGCTCGGACAGGTACTATGGCTACACCTTC. The J gene is TRBJ1-2, the V gene TRBV5-1; 7 bases map to TRBD1. V trimming: 3 bases; J trimming: 3 bases; junction bases outside the gene matches: 2. The CDR3 loop spans 13 amino acids. The germline gives CDR1 SGHRS, CDR2 YFSETQ.